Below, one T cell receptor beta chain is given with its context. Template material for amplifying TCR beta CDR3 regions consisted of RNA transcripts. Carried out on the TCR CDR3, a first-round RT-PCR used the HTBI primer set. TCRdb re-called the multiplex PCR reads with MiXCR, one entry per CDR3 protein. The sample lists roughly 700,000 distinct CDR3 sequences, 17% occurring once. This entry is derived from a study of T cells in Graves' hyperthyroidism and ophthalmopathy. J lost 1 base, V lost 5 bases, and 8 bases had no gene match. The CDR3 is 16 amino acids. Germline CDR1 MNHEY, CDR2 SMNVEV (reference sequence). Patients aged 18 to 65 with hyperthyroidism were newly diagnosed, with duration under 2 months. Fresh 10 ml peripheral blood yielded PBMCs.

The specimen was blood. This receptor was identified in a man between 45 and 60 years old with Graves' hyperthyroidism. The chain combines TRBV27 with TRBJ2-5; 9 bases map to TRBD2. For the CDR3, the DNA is TGTGCCAGCAGTCCGTTAGCGGGAGCCAGCCAAGAGACCCAGTACTTC. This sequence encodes CASSPLAGASQETQYF.